The TCR beta chain described here comes from a study of response to subunit inactivated influenza vaccine. TCRdb recomputed calls from the RT-PCR reads with MiXCR, one row per CDR3 protein. Here the sample spans hundreds of thousands of distinct CDR3 sequences, roughly 13% being singletons. The CDR3 runs to 16 residues. J was trimmed by 4 bases and V by 5 bases; bases with no gene match: 11. General study findings and limits: T cells newly recruited by each seasonal influenza vaccination are few, the authors suggested.

This clonotype was counted a few times. Its cognate antigen is unknown. The V gene is TRBV12-3 or TRBV12-4, the J gene TRBJ1-3; TRBD1 matches 7 bases. The material was PBMCs from blood, obtained less than 15 days before vaccination. The clonotype originates from a man over 45 who received an inactivated influenza vaccine. CDR3 nucleotides: TGTGCCAGCAGTCAAAGACAGGGCTGGACCGGAAACACCATATATTTT. Protein: CASSQRQGWTGNTIYF.